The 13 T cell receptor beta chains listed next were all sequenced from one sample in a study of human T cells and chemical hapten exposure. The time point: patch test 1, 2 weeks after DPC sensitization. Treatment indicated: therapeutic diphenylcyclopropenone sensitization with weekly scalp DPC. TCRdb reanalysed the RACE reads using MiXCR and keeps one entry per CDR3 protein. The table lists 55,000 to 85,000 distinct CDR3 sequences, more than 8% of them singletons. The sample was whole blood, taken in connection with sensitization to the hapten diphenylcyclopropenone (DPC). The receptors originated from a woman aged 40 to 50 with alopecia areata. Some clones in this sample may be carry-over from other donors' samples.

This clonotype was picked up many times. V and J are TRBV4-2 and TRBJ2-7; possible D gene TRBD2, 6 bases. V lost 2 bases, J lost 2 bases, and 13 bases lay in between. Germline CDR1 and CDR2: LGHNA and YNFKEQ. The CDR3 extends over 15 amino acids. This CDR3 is CASSQTSQVPYEQYF. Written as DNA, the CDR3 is TGTGCCAGCAGCCAAACTAGCCAGGTTCCCTACGAGCAGTACTTC.

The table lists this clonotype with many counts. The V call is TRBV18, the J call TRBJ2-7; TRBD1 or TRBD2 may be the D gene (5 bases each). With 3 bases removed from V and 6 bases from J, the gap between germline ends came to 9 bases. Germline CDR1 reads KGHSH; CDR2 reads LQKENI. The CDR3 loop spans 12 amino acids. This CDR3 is CASSPPGSEQYF. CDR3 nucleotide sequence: TGTGCCAGCTCACCTCCAGGGAGCGAGCAGTACTTC.

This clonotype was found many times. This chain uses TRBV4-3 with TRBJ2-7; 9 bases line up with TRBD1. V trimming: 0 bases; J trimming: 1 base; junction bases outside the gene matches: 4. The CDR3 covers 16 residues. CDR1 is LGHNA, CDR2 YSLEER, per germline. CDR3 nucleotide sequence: TGCGCCAGCAGCCAAGATGGGGGGACAGGGTCCTACGAGCAGTACTTC. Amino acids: CASSQDGGTGSYEQYF.

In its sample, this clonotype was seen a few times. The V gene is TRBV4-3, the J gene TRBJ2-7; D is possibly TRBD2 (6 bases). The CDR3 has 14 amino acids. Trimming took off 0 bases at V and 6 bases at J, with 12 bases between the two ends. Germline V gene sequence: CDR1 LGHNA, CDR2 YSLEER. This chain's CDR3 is CASSQDRDGGEQYF. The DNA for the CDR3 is TGCGCCAGCAGCCAAGATAGGGACGGGGGCGAGCAGTACTTC.

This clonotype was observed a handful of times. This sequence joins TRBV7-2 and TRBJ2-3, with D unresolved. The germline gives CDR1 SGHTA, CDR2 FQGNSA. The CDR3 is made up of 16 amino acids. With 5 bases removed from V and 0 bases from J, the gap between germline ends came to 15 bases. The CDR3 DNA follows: TGTGCCAGCAGCCTATCCCGGGCCAGAAGCACAGATACGCAGTATTTT. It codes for CASSLSRARSTDTQYF.

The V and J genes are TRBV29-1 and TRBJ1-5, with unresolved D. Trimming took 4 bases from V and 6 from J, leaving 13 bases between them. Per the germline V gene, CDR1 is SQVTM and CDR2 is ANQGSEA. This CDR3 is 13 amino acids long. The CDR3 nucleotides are TGCAGCGTTGTGATGGGGTTGGGTCAGCCCCAGCATTTT. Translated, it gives CSVVMGLGQPQHF.

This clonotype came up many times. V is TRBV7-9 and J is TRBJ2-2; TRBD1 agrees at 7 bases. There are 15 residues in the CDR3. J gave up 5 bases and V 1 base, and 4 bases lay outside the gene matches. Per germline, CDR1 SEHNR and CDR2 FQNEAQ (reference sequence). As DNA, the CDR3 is TGTGCCAGCAGCTTAGGACAGGGTGTGACCGGGGAGCTGTTTTTT. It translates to CASSLGQGVTGELFF.

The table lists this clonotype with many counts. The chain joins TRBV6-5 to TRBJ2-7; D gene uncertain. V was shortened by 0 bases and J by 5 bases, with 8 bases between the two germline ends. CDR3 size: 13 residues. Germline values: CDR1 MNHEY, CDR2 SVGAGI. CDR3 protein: CASSYSKSHEQYF. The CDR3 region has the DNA TGTGCCAGCAGTTACTCGAAGTCCCACGAGCAGTACTTC.

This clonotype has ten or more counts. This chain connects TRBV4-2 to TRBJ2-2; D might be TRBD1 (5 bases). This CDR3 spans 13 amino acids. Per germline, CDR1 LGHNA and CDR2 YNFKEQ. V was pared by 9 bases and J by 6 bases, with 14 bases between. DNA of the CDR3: TGTGCCAGTCAGGGTTTAATGGCCGGGGAGCTGTTTTTT. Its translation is CASQGLMAGELFF.

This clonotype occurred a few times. In DNA, the CDR3 is TGTGCCAGCAGTTTGGCGGGCCAGAACACTGAAGCTTTCTTT. Residues: CASSLAGQNTEAFF. This chain links TRBV28 with TRBJ1-1; no firm D call. The germline V and J ends were trimmed by 3 bases and 1 base, with 9 bases remaining between them. The germline CDR1 and CDR2 sequences are MDHEN and SYDVKM. This CDR3 contains 14 residues.

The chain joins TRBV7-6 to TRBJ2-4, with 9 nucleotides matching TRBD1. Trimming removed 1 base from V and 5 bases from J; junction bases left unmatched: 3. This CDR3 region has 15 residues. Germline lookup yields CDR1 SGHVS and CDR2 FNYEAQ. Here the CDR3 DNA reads TGTGCCAGCAGCTTAGGGGGACAGGGACAAAACATTCAGTACTTC. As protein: CASSLGGQGQNIQYF. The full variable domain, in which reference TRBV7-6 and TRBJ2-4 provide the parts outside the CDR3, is GAGVSQSPRYKVTKRGQDVALRCDPISGHVSLYWYRQALGQGPEFLTYFNYEAQQDKSGLPNDRFSAERPEGSISTLTIQRTEQRDSAMYRCASSLGGQGQNIQYFGAGTRLSVL.

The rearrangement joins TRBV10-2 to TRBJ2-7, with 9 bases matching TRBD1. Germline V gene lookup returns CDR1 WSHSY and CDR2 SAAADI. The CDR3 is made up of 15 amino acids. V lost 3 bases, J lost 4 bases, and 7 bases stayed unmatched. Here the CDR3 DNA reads TGCGCCAGCAGTGAAGGGGGACAGGGCGGGTACGAGCAGTACTTC. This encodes CASSEGGQGGYEQYF.

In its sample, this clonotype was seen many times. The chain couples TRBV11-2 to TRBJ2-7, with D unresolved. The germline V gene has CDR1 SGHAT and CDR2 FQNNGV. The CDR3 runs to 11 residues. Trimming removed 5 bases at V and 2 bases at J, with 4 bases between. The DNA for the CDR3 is TGTGCCAGCAGCCCAGCCTACGAGCAGTACTTC. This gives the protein CASSPAYEQYF. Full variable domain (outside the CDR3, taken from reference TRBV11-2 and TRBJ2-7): EAGVAQSPRYKIIEKRQSVAFWCNPISGHATLYWYQQILGQGPKLLIQFQNNGVVDDSQLPKDRFSAERLKGVDSTLKIQPAKLEDSAVYLCASSPAYEQYFGPGTRLTVT.